This TCR beta chain is drawn from a study of Ad26.COV2.S vaccination and SARS-CoV-2 variants. Overall study context: Into the muscle, Ad26.COV2.S was dosed once or twice, 56 days apart. Study-level results: TCR breadth and depth analyses may have underestimated total T cell responses.

About this clone itself: No antigen is known for it.

Profiled with immunoSEQ multiplex PCR; TCRdb holds only in-frame clones, not every one. The table lists more than 400,000 clones, roughly 87% of them singletons. Treatment indicated: about 20 received Ad26.COV2.S at low or high dose, single or two shots; 5 received placebo; per-sample allocation not given. Day 63 after the first vaccine or placebo injection was the time point for sampling. J gave up 7 bases and V 1 base, and 3 bases lay outside the gene matches. In germline, CDR1 is GTSNPN, CDR2 SVGIG (reference sequence). The CDR3 is 12 residues long. The input for sequencing was peripheral blood, taken in a trial of Ad26.COV2.S vaccine versus placebo. V gene TRBV30 combines with J gene TRBJ2-7; the match to TRBD1 covers 8 bases. The receptor was derived from a person aged 18-60 years who received the Ad26.COV2.S COVID-19 vaccine or a placebo. This CDR3 is CAWSGQGWEQYF. CDR3 in DNA: TGTGCCTGGAGTGGACAGGGGTGGGAGCAGTACTTC.